Listed below are T cell receptor beta chains from one sample, sequenced in a study of regulatory T cells in long-lasting Graves disease. One entry per CDR3 protein results from TCRdb running MiXCR on the multiplex PCR reads. The data show around 400,000 distinct CDR3 sequences, around 24% seen once. The specimen was peripheral blood mononuclear cells (PBMCs), collected when the disease was refractory, from a patient treated with antithyroid drugs. Source of these receptors: a female donor with Graves disease. Both conserved end residues are part of each CDR3. The order of the fields is CDR3 DNA, CDR3 protein, clone size, J gene, D gene, V gene. D genes are given only for firm matches. Clone size is not always given. Where it is, it says once, few, many or a class for expanded clones.

CDR3nt: TGTGCCAGCAGTGATGGGACAGGGGTATACCAGCCCCAGCATTTT
CDR3aa: CASSDGTGVYQPQHF
abundance: many
j_gene: TRBJ1-5
d_gene: TRBD1
v_gene: TRBV2

CDR3nt: TGTGCCAGCAGCTTGATACAGGGAGCGTACACTGAAGCTTTCTTT
CDR3aa: CASSLIQGAYTEAFF
abundance: -
j_gene: TRBJ1-1
d_gene: -
v_gene: TRBV7-2

CDR3nt: TGTGCCACAATAGCGGGGAGACTAGCGGGATCGGGGGCCAACGTCCTGACTTTC
CDR3aa: CATIAGRLAGSGANVLTF
abundance: -
j_gene: TRBJ2-6
d_gene: TRBD2
v_gene: TRBV2

CDR3nt: TGTGCCAGCAGCCAAACCCCCCTTGTGATAGCGTACGAGCAGTACTTC
CDR3aa: CASSQTPLVIAYEQYF
abundance: -
j_gene: TRBJ2-7
d_gene: -
v_gene: TRBV14

CDR3nt: TGTGCCAGCAGCTTAGGAGGACATCCGTACGAGCAGTACTTC
CDR3aa: CASSLGGHPYEQYF
abundance: many
j_gene: TRBJ2-7
d_gene: -
v_gene: TRBV7-2

CDR3nt: TGTGCCAGCAGTTTCGCAGCGAATCAGCCCCAGCATTTT
CDR3aa: CASSFAANQPQHF
abundance: many
j_gene: TRBJ1-5
d_gene: -
v_gene: TRBV6-2/TRBV6-3

CDR3nt: TGTGCCAGCAGTCCACAAAACCTCCCGGGACTAGCGGGGACCCAGTACTTC
CDR3aa: CASSPQNLPGLAGTQYF
abundance: many
j_gene: TRBJ2-5
d_gene: TRBD2
v_gene: TRBV28

CDR3nt: TGCGCCAGCAGCTTAAGGGGGCAGGGGGAGACCCAGTACTTC
CDR3aa: CASSLRGQGETQYF
abundance: few
j_gene: TRBJ2-5
d_gene: TRBD1
v_gene: TRBV5-1

CDR3nt: TGTGCCAGCAGCCAGCGGCAAGCTAGCGGGTGGAACAATGAGCAGTTCTTC
CDR3aa: CASSQRQASGWNNEQFF
abundance: -
j_gene: TRBJ2-1
d_gene: TRBD2
v_gene: TRBV7-9

CDR3nt: TGTGCCACCAGCAGAGATCCTGGGTCCGGGGACACTGAAGCTTTCTTT
CDR3aa: CATSRDPGSGDTEAFF
abundance: many
j_gene: TRBJ1-1
d_gene: -
v_gene: TRBV15

CDR3nt: TGTGCCAGTGGGGGGATCAACGAGCAGTACTTC
CDR3aa: CASGGINEQYF
abundance: -
j_gene: TRBJ2-7
d_gene: -
v_gene: TRBV19

CDR3nt: TGCAGCGTCCGAACGGGGCGTACCTACGAGCAGTACTTC
CDR3aa: CSVRTGRTYEQYF
abundance: -
j_gene: TRBJ2-7
d_gene: -
v_gene: TRBV29-1

CDR3nt: TGTGCCAGTAAGGCGGGTTCCGGCTATGGCTACACCTTC
CDR3aa: CASKAGSGYGYTF
abundance: -
j_gene: TRBJ1-2
d_gene: -
v_gene: TRBV19

CDR3nt: TGTGCCTGGAGTGACGGGGACGCAAGGCAAGCTTTCTTT
CDR3aa: CAWSDGDARQAFF
abundance: few
j_gene: TRBJ1-1
d_gene: -
v_gene: TRBV30

CDR3nt: TGCGCCAGCAGTCTTACTAGCGGGACGGGCTACGAGCAGTACTTC
CDR3aa: CASSLTSGTGYEQYF
abundance: many
j_gene: TRBJ2-7
d_gene: TRBD2
v_gene: TRBV10-2

CDR3nt: TGCAGCGTTGAAACGAGGGTGGCCTATGGCTACACCTTC
CDR3aa: CSVETRVAYGYTF
abundance: -
j_gene: TRBJ1-2
d_gene: -
v_gene: TRBV29-1

CDR3nt: TGCAGTGCTAGAGGGGTAGGACAGGGGAGTTTCGAGCAGTACTTC
CDR3aa: CSARGVGQGSFEQYF
abundance: few
j_gene: TRBJ2-7
d_gene: TRBD1
v_gene: TRBV20-1

CDR3nt: TGTGCCAGCAGTGGCGGGACTAGAGGGGATGAGCAGTTCTTC
CDR3aa: CASSGGTRGDEQFF
abundance: -
j_gene: TRBJ2-1
d_gene: TRBD2
v_gene: TRBV7-2

CDR3nt: TGTGCCAGTAGTGCGGGACAACCGCCCGGTGCTTCACCCCTCCACTTT
CDR3aa: CASSAGQPPGASPLHF
abundance: many
j_gene: TRBJ1-6
d_gene: -
v_gene: TRBV19

CDR3nt: TGTGCCAGCAGCTACCGGGACAGGGTGGACGAGCAGTACTTC
CDR3aa: CASSYRDRVDEQYF
abundance: -
j_gene: TRBJ2-7
d_gene: TRBD1
v_gene: TRBV12-3/TRBV12-4

CDR3nt: TGCGCCAGCAACACGAACGGGGCTGCGGAGACCCAGTACTTC
CDR3aa: CASNTNGAAETQYF
abundance: -
j_gene: TRBJ2-5
d_gene: -
v_gene: TRBV5-1

CDR3nt: TGCAGTGGCACCCAGGGCAGGGCCTCCTACGAGCAGTACTTC
CDR3aa: CSGTQGRASYEQYF
abundance: many
j_gene: TRBJ2-7
d_gene: -
v_gene: TRBV20-1

CDR3nt: TGTGCCAGCAGCCCCGTTAGCCAGCCTAATCAGCCCCAGCATTTT
CDR3aa: CASSPVSQPNQPQHF
abundance: many
j_gene: TRBJ1-5
d_gene: -
v_gene: TRBV28

CDR3nt: TGCAGCGTTGGGACAGACTTTTTGAGCACTGAAGCTTTCTTT
CDR3aa: CSVGTDFLSTEAFF
abundance: few
j_gene: TRBJ1-1
d_gene: -
v_gene: TRBV29-1

CDR3nt: TGTGCCAGCAGTGTCGGGGGGGCCCAAGAGACCCAGTACTTC
CDR3aa: CASSVGGAQETQYF
abundance: many
j_gene: TRBJ2-5
d_gene: TRBD2
v_gene: TRBV2

CDR3nt: TGTGCCAGCAGCCTAGAGGGTCGGACACCCCTCCACTTT
CDR3aa: CASSLEGRTPLHF
abundance: few
j_gene: TRBJ1-6
d_gene: -
v_gene: TRBV14

CDR3nt: TGTGCCAGTAGTATAGCGTTGGTTGGAGCGGGTCCCCACGAGCAGTACTTC
CDR3aa: CASSIALVGAGPHEQYF
abundance: -
j_gene: TRBJ2-7
d_gene: -
v_gene: TRBV19

CDR3nt: TGTGCCAGCAGTTACCGGCACCCGAGCAATACAGGGAGAGATCAGCCCCAGCATTTT
CDR3aa: CASSYRHPSNTGRDQPQHF
abundance: few
j_gene: TRBJ1-5
d_gene: -
v_gene: TRBV6-5

CDR3nt: TGTGCCACCAGTGATCCGACAGGGTTCCACGAGCAGTACTTC
CDR3aa: CATSDPTGFHEQYF
abundance: many
j_gene: TRBJ2-7
d_gene: TRBD1
v_gene: TRBV24-1

CDR3nt: TGTGCCAGCAGCTTAACCGGGACAGGGGCACTTATGGCCTACACCTTC
CDR3aa: CASSLTGTGALMAYTF
abundance: -
j_gene: TRBJ1-2
d_gene: TRBD1
v_gene: TRBV7-2

CDR3nt: TGTGCCAGCAGTCCCCCTAGCGGGAGGGCCAAGGATGAGCAGTTCTTC
CDR3aa: CASSPPSGRAKDEQFF
abundance: -
j_gene: TRBJ2-1
d_gene: TRBD2
v_gene: TRBV6-1

CDR3nt: TGTGCCAGCTCACCATCTCCAGGGGCAAATTCACCCCTCCACTTT
CDR3aa: CASSPSPGANSPLHF
abundance: few
j_gene: TRBJ1-6
d_gene: -
v_gene: TRBV18

CDR3nt: TGTGCCAGCAGCTCCGGGACCGTTCGTGGGTATGGCTACACCTTC
CDR3aa: CASSSGTVRGYGYTF
abundance: many
j_gene: TRBJ1-2
d_gene: -
v_gene: TRBV12-3/TRBV12-4